What follows is one T cell receptor beta chain and its context. These data are taken from a study of blood T cell repertoires in COVID-19. Overall study: Samples taken during acute and convalescent COVID-19 were collected in the United States, Italy and Spain. Sources were T cells, B-cell-depleted T cells, or PBMCs; the material itself was cDNA or gDNA.

Trimming left V 5 bases short and J 0 bases short, with 17 bases between. This CDR3 region has 17 residues. Germline CDR1 reads SGHVS; CDR2 reads FNYEAQ. Per the original methods: Researchers report that nucleated cell counts were estimated from reference gene primer amplification. The protocol was immunoSEQ multiplex PCR, while the TCRdb copy is restricted to in-frame clones and leaves out a portion. That table is the source of V, J and clone size, and D and trimming were worked out from the DNA. The data contain 85,000 to 90,000 clones, 75% to 95% of them seen just once; the ten biggest clones take up approximately 2.3%.

This chain uses TRBV7-6 with TRBJ1-3, with D perhaps matching TRBD1 (6 bases). Sample: peripheral blood. The origin of this receptor is a human donor with active COVID-19. The donor label of this sample is uncertain. This CDR3 is CASSNTAGASSGNTIYF. CDR3 DNA sequence: TGTGCCAGCAGCAACACCGCGGGGGCGAGCTCTGGAAACACCATATATTTT.